The rows below give T cell receptor beta chains drawn from one sample of a study of Graves' ophthalmopathy and Graves' hyperthyroidism. Via MiXCR, TCRdb re-called the multiplex PCR reads, giving one row per CDR3 protein. The sample has 150,000 to 200,000 distinct CDR3 sequences; around two fifths are singletons. The specimen sequenced was peripheral blood. These TCRs come from a man younger than 40 with Graves' ophthalmopathy. CDR3s leave out the opening cysteine and the closing phenylalanine or tryptophan. Fields, in order: J gene, V gene, CDR3 protein.

J: TRBJ1-1
V: TRBV12-3/TRBV12-4
CDR3: ASSLTGQGAEAF

J: TRBJ1-2
V: TRBV2
CDR3: ASTTGTEFRGYT

J: TRBJ2-5
V: TRBV20-1
CDR3: SALSTGMGETQY

J: TRBJ1-5
V: TRBV6-2/TRBV6-3
CDR3: ASSYSLQGKNQPQH

J: TRBJ1-6
V: TRBV28
CDR3: ASSSTGTLRTNNSPLH

J: TRBJ1-5
V: TRBV6-1
CDR3: ASSRQGADQPQH

J: TRBJ2-7
V: TRBV2
CDR3: ASRKGASEQY

J: TRBJ1-2
V: TRBV18
CDR3: ASSTTGIGGYT

J: TRBJ2-5
V: TRBV12-3/TRBV12-4
CDR3: ASSLYRTGKETQY

J: TRBJ2-2
V: TRBV27
CDR3: ASSLQRTAPLVPGELF

J: TRBJ1-1
V: TRBV6-1
CDR3: ASIERGVSTEAF

J: TRBJ2-7
V: TRBV28
CDR3: ASSRLATLSEQY

J: TRBJ2-4
V: TRBV6-2/TRBV6-3
CDR3: ASSYGLAGMGRAKNIQY

J: TRBJ1-2
V: TRBV2
CDR3: ASVPGTRYGYT

J: TRBJ2-7
V: TRBV28
CDR3: ASSTDHEGFYEQY

J: TRBJ2-5
V: TRBV30
CDR3: ACSARGRRQETQY

J: TRBJ2-5
V: TRBV7-3
CDR3: ASSLTLQETQY

J: TRBJ2-7
V: TRBV12-3/TRBV12-4
CDR3: ASSPVRGRAI

J: TRBJ1-6
V: TRBV12-3/TRBV12-4
CDR3: ASSPEGQLNSPLH

J: TRBJ1-6
V: TRBV6-5
CDR3: ASSYSGGGGSPLH

J: TRBJ2-7
V: TRBV6-1
CDR3: ASRPKYPGFLGYEQY